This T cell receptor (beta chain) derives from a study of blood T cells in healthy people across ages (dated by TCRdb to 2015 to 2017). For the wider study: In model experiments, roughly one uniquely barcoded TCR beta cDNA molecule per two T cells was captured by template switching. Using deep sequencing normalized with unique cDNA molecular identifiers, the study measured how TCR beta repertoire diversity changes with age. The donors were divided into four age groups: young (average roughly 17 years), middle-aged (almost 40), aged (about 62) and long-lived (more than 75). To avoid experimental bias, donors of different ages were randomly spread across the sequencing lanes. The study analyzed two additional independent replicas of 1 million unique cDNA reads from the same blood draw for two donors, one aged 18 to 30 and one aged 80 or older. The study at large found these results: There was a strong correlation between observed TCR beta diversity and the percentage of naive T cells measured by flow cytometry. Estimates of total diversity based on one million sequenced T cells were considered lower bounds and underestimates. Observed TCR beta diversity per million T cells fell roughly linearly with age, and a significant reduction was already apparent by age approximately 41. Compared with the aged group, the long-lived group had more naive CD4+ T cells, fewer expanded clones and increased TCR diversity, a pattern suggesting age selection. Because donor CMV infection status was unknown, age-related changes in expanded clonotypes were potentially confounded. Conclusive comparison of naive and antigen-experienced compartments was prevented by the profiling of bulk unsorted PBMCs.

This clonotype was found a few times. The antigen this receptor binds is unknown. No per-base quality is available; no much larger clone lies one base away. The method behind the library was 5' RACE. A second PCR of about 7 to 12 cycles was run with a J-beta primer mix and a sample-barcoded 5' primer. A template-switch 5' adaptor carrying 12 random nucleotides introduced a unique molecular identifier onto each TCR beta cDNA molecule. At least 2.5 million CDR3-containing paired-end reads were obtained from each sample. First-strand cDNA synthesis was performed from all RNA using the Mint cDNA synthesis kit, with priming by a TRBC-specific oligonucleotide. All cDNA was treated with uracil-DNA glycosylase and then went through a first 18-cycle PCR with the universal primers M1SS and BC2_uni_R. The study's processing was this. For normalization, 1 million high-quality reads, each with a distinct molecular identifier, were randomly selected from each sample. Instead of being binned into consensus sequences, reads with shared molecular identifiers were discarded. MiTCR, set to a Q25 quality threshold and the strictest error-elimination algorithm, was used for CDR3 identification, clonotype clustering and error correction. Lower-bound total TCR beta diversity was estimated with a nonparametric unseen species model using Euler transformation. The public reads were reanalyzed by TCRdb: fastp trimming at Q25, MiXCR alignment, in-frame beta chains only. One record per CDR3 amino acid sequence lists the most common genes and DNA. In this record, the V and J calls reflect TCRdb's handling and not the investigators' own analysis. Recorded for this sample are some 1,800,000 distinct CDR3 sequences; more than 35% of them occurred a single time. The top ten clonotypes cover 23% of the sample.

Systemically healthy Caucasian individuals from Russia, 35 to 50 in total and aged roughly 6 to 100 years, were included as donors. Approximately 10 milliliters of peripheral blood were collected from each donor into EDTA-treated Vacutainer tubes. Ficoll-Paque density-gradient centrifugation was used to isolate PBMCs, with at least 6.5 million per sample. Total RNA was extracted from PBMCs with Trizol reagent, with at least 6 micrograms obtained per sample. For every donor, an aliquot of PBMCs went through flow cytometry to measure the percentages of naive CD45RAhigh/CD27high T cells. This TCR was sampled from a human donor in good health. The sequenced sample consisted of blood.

The CDR3 loop reads CSARQGAQPQHF. The sequence in DNA is TGCAGTGCTCGACAGGGGGCTCAGCCCCAGCATTTT. The chain uses TRBV20-1 and TRBJ1-5; 10 middle bases align to TRBD1. Trimmed from V: 5 bases; trimmed from J: 6 bases; junction bases lacking a gene match: 1. Inclusive of the bounding cysteine and phenylalanine, the CDR3 is 12 residues long. Only CDR3 DNA is held: 36 bases, read in frame from base 1. In the germline V gene (reference sequence), CDR1 corresponds to DFQATT and CDR2 to SNEGSKA.